A selection of T cell receptor beta chains follows, all from one sample in a study of PD-1 blockade in classical Hodgkin lymphoma. TCRdb keeps only in-frame clones here, not all; method: immunoSEQ multiplex PCR. This sample has 25,000 to 30,000 clones; approximately 87% occur once, and the top ten carry about a fifth. The sample here was peripheral blood mononuclear cells (PBMCs), taken before the second cycle of nivolumab. The receptor set was obtained from a human donor with classical Hodgkin lymphoma. The CDR3 runs from the conserved cysteine through the conserved F or W. The D gene is left open where the match is weak. The size entry is marked missing in some rows and otherwise reads once, few, many or a size class.

V,size,J,D,DNA,CDR3
TRBV15,NA,TRBJ1-6,NA,TGTGCCACCAGCAGAGATAAGGCGGGGAGTTCACCCCTCCACTTT,CATSRDKAGSSPLHF
TRBV7-9,NA,TRBJ1-2,NA,TGTGCCAGCAGCCAAGACGACAGCGTTGGTGGCTACACCTTC,CASSQDDSVGGYTF
TRBV5-4,NA,TRBJ1-2,TRBD1,TGTGCCAGCAGCTTTGGTCCAGGGGGGGGGCCCTACTATGGCTACACCTTC,CASSFGPGGGPYYGYTF
TRBV7-8,NA,TRBJ2-2,NA,TGTGCCAGCAGAGCCCCCGGGGAGCTGTTTTTT,CASRAPGELFF
TRBV4-3,NA,TRBJ2-7,NA,TGCGCCAGCAGCCAAGATCATGCGGAACTCTCCTACGAGCAGTACTTC,CASSQDHAELSYEQYF
TRBV28,NA,TRBJ1-5,NA,TGTGCCAGCAGTACCCCCTGGGGGGCCGGCGGCAATCAGCCCCAGCATTTT,CASSTPWGAGGNQPQHF
TRBV5-1,NA,TRBJ2-7,TRBD2,TGCGCCAGTAAGCCGGGACTAGCGCCCTACGAGCAGTACTTC,CASKPGLAPYEQYF
TRBV5-5,NA,TRBJ2-7,NA,TGTGCCAGCAGTTATTATGGAAACGAGCAGTACTTC,CASSYYGNEQYF
TRBV5-1,NA,TRBJ2-7,NA,TGCGCCAGCAGCTTGACCACCTACGAGCAGTACTTC,CASSLTTYEQYF
TRBV7-9,NA,TRBJ1-2,NA,TGTGCCAGCAGGGGCGCCCGGGGAAGATCCGCCGGCTACACCTTC,CASRGARGRSAGYTF
TRBV2,NA,TRBJ2-2,TRBD2,TGTGCCACCTCACTAGCGGGGGACGACACCGGGGAGCTGTTTTTT,CATSLAGDDTGELFF
TRBV6-5,NA,TRBJ1-2,TRBD1,TGTGCCAGCAGTCCCGACAGGGAGGTTGGCTACACCTTC,CASSPDREVGYTF
TRBV6-5,NA,TRBJ2-5,NA,TGTGCCAGCAGTATCGGAGAGACCCAGTACTTC,CASSIGETQYF
TRBV6-4,NA,TRBJ2-1,NA,TGTGCCAGCAGTGAAGGTCTCTACAATGAGCAGTTCTTC,CASSEGLYNEQFF
TRBV2,NA,TRBJ1-1,TRBD1,TGTGCCAGCAGCACCAGGGGGCGCGATACTGAAGCTTTCTTT,CASSTRGRDTEAFF
TRBV6-5,once,TRBJ2-1,NA,TGTGCCAGCAGTTATCTTCTCAATGAGCAGTTCTTC,CASSYLLNEQFF
TRBV5-1,once,TRBJ2-4,NA,TGCGCCAGCAGCCCCGGGGCGGGAAAGGCCAAAAACATTCAGTACTTC,CASSPGAGKAKNIQYF
TRBV25-1,NA,TRBJ1-5,TRBD1,TGTGCCAGCAGTGATCCAATGAGGGACAGGGGGCTTCGGCAGCCCCAGCATTTT,CASSDPMRDRGLRQPQHF
TRBV6-1,NA,TRBJ1-5,NA,TGTGCCAGCAGTGACGGGGGGGACAATCAGCCCCAGCATTTT,CASSDGGDNQPQHF
TRBV7-9,NA,TRBJ1-5,TRBD1,TGTGCCAGCAGCTTGGGCAGGGGGAATCAGCCCCAGCATTTT,CASSLGRGNQPQHF
TRBV7-2,NA,TRBJ1-1,TRBD1,TGTGCCAGCAGCAGGGGGCGCGACACTGAAGCTTTCTTT,CASSRGRDTEAFF
TRBV28,NA,TRBJ2-2,NA,TGTGCCATCAACCCAAGGGAGCTGTTTTTT,CAINPRELFF
TRBV7-2,once,TRBJ2-3,TRBD2,TGTGCCAGCAGCTTCCTTAGCGGGGGGGCAGATACGCAGTATTTT,CASSFLSGGADTQYF
TRBV6-6,few,TRBJ1-1,NA,TGTGCCAGCAGTTACGGCAGGGACGCTGAAGCTTTCTTT,CASSYGRDAEAFF
TRBV11-2,NA,TRBJ2-4,TRBD2,TGTGCCAGCAGCACGTACAACGGGGGAGGGTCGATTGCCAAAAACATTCAGTACTTC,CASSTYNGGGSIAKNIQYF
TRBV6-1,once,TRBJ2-7,NA,TGTGCCAGCAGTGACGGACTTTCGACGGGAAACTCCTACGAGCAGTACTTC,CASSDGLSTGNSYEQYF
TRBV23-1,NA,TRBJ1-4,NA,TGCGCCAGCAGTCAATCGGGGGTGGAAAAACTGTTTTTT,CASSQSGVEKLFF
TRBV2,once,TRBJ1-2,TRBD1,TGTGCCAGCAGTGAGGGACAGGGACTTGTGGGGTATGGCTACACCTTC,CASSEGQGLVGYGYTF
TRBV30,NA,TRBJ2-1,TRBD1,TGTGCCCTTGAGGACAGGGGAGTCTCCAATGAGCAGTTCTTC,CALEDRGVSNEQFF
TRBV30,NA,TRBJ1-3,NA,TGTGCCTGGAGTGCCACAGTGGCGAACGGAAACACCATATATTTT,CAWSATVANGNTIYF
TRBV5-5,NA,TRBJ1-1,NA,TGTGCCAGCAGCTTGGGACCGGGGAACACTGAAGCTTTCTTT,CASSLGPGNTEAFF
TRBV10-3,NA,TRBJ2-5,TRBD1,TGTGCCATCAAAGGACAGGGAGATGAGACCCAGTACTTC,CAIKGQGDETQYF
TRBV4-3,NA,TRBJ2-7,NA,TGCGCCAGCAGCCAAAGGTGGGAAGTTCTCTACGAGCAGTACTTC,CASSQRWEVLYEQYF
TRBV12-5,NA,TRBJ2-1,TRBD1,TGTGCTAGTGGCACGGGACAGGGCACCTACAATGAGCAGTTCTTC,CASGTGQGTYNEQFF
TRBV4-2,NA,TRBJ2-3,TRBD2,TGTGCCAGCACCAGGGCGGGAGCTACAGATACGCAGTATTTT,CASTRAGATDTQYF
TRBV13,once,TRBJ2-3,NA,TGTGCCAGCAGCTCCCGTCGTGATACGCAGTATTTT,CASSSRRDTQYF
TRBV4-3,NA,TRBJ1-1,NA,TGCGCCAGCAGCCAAGATCCGGGGACCACTGAAGCTTTCTTT,CASSQDPGTTEAFF
TRBV7-9,NA,TRBJ2-6,NA,TGTGCCAGCAGGAAACCAGGGGTTCTTGCTGGGGCCAACGTCCTGACTTTC,CASRKPGVLAGANVLTF
TRBV7-8,NA,TRBJ2-7,NA,TGTGCCAGCAGCCCCCGGGGTAACTCCTACGAGCAGTACTTC,CASSPRGNSYEQYF
TRBV14,once,TRBJ2-5,NA,TGTGCCAGCAGCCAAGATCCCGACGGGAGAGTGGAGACCCAGTACTTC,CASSQDPDGRVETQYF
TRBV5-1,NA,TRBJ2-3,NA,TGCGCCAGCAGCTTGCTACAGGTGAACACAGATACGCAGTATTTT,CASSLLQVNTDTQYF
TRBV7-9,once,TRBJ1-5,NA,TGTGCCAGCAGCCAAGTTTTCTATAGCAATCAGCCCCAGCATTTT,CASSQVFYSNQPQHF
TRBV9,NA,TRBJ2-3,NA,TGTGCCAGCAGCGTACGAGGAGTCGGCACAGATACGCAGTATTTT,CASSVRGVGTDTQYF
TRBV5-5,NA,TRBJ1-1,NA,TGTGCCAGCAGCTACGACGGGAGGATGAACACTGAAGCTTTCTTT,CASSYDGRMNTEAFF
TRBV15,NA,TRBJ1-5,NA,TGTGCCACCAGCAACGGGTTAGTTAGGGGCCAGCCCCAGCATTTT,CATSNGLVRGQPQHF
TRBV7-4,NA,TRBJ2-7,TRBD2,TGTGCCAGCAGCTTTAGGGACTACGACGAGCAGTACTTC,CASSFRDYDEQYF
TRBV6-6,NA,TRBJ1-1,TRBD1,TGTGCCAGCAGTCTGAGTGACAGGGTGGTCTTT,CASSLSDRVVF
TRBV13,NA,TRBJ1-3,NA,TGTGCCAGCAAATTAAGGACAGACTCTGGAAACACCATATATTTT,CASKLRTDSGNTIYF
TRBV7-9,few,TRBJ1-2,NA,TGTGCCAGCAGCTTAGGTTTCACGGGGGCAACTAACTATGGCTACACCTTC,CASSLGFTGATNYGYTF
TRBV28,once,TRBJ1-1,TRBD1,TGTGCCAGCAGCCCCGGGACAGGGGGCAGGACTGAAGCTTTCTTT,CASSPGTGGRTEAFF
TRBV11-1,NA,TRBJ2-5,NA,TGTGCCAGCAGCTTTCGGACAAGGCAAGAGACCCAGTACTTC,CASSFRTRQETQYF
TRBV5-4,NA,TRBJ2-3,NA,TGTGCCAGCAGCGCGGAGGAGAGGACGCAGTATTTT,CASSAEERTQYF
TRBV4-3,NA,TRBJ1-3,NA,TGCGCCAGCAGCCCAAACTCTGGAAACACCATATATTTT,CASSPNSGNTIYF